The entry below describes one T cell receptor beta chain. The CDR3 length is 18 residues. V shed 7 bases, J shed 4 bases, and the junction held 18 bases outside the gene matches. Looked up from germline, CDR1 is LNHDA and CDR2 is SQIVND (reference sequence). This entry comes from a study of blood T cell repertoires in COVID-19. Study information: COVID-19 samples from acute and convalescent phases originated in the United States, Italy and Spain. T cells, B-cell-depleted T cells, or PBMCs supplied cDNA or gDNA.

Per the study methods: Estimation of nucleated cell counts was performed using reference gene primer amplification. TCRdb keeps only in-frame clones here, not all; method: immunoSEQ multiplex PCR. V and J calls and clone size follow that table, whereas D and trimming were derived from the DNA. The repertoire holds tens of thousands of clones, with over 70% as singletons. The chain couples TRBV19 to TRBJ1-1; 10 positions match TRBD1. This receptor was obtained from an elderly man with active or convalescent COVID-19. Sequencing used peripheral blood. CDR3 sequence: CASTLLLGQGNSGTEAFF. The CDR3, as DNA: TGTGCCAGTACCCTTCTTCTGGGACAGGGGAATTCAGGCACTGAAGCTTTCTTT.